Listed below are T cell receptor beta chains from one sample, sequenced in a study of Graves' ophthalmopathy and Graves' hyperthyroidism. TCRdb independently ran MiXCR on the multiplex PCR reads; one entry per CDR3 protein. The table includes some 1.1 million distinct CDR3 sequences, 36% detected once. Material for sequencing was peripheral blood or thyroid tissue (not recorded which). The receptors come from an adult man with Graves' hyperthyroidism. CDR3s include the opening cysteine and the closing phenylalanine or tryptophan. The D gene is left open where the match is weak. The size field is filled for only some rows; it gives once, few, many or a size class.

d_gene	v_gene	j_gene	abundance	len	CDR3nt	CDR3aa
-	TRBV6-2/TRBV6-3	TRBJ1-5	-	15	TGTGCCAGCAGGCCGAGGGGGACCTGCAATCAGCCCCAGCGTTTT	CASRPRGTCNQPQRF
-	TRBV12-3/TRBV12-4	TRBJ1-4	once	14	TGTGCCAGCAGCCTGGACGGGGGGAATGAAAAACTGTTTTTT	CASSLDGGNEKLFF
-	TRBV27	TRBJ2-7	-	12	TGTGCCAGCAGTTCCCCGCCGTACGCGCAGTACTTC	CASSSPPYAQYF
-	TRBV6-2/TRBV6-3	TRBJ2-1	once	14	TGTGCCAGCCTCCTCGGGGGTGCCTACAATGAGCAGTTCTTC	CASLLGGAYNEQFF
-	TRBV2	TRBJ2-4	-	15	TGTGCCAGCAGTGCCCAGGGAAGGACCAAAAACATTCAGTACTTC	CASSAQGRTKNIQYF
TRBD1	TRBV25-1	TRBJ1-2	-	15	TGTGCCAGCAGTGGGGCCGGGACAGGACACTATGGCTACACCTTC	CASSGAGTGHYGYTF
TRBD1	TRBV30	TRBJ2-7	once	12	TGTGCCTGCCTCGGGACAGGCGTCGAGCAGTACTTC	CACLGTGVEQYF
-	TRBV5-1	TRBJ2-2	many	15	TGTGCCAGCAGCCTTACAGGGTCGAACACCGGGGAGCTGTTTTTT	CASSLTGSNTGELFF
-	TRBV5-1	TRBJ1-5	-	15	TGCGCCAGCAGCCAAGAACAGGCTAGCAATCAGCCCCAGCATTTT	CASSQEQASNQPQHF
-	TRBV7-6	TRBJ2-3	-	17	TGTGCCAGCAGCCCTAGTGTCCCGGACATCTCTTCGGATACGCAGTATTTT	CASSPSVPDISSDTQYF
TRBD1	TRBV9	TRBJ1-5	many	16	TGTGCCAGCTACTGCCGGGGGACAGGGACCAATCAGCCCCAGCATTTT	CASYCRGTGTNQPQHF
TRBD1	TRBV7-2	TRBJ2-7	many	14	TGTGCCAGCAGCTTAGTTCGGGACAGCCGCGAGCAGTACTTC	CASSLVRDSREQYF
-	TRBV7-8	TRBJ2-5	many	13	TGTGCCAGCATGGAGGGAGGCCAAGAGACCCAGTACTTC	CASMEGGQETQYF
TRBD1	TRBV7-2	TRBJ2-1	-	13	TGTGCCAGCAGCGCCAGGACAGGGGGTGAGCAGTTCTTC	CASSARTGGEQFF
-	TRBV10-2	TRBJ1-4	few	14	TGCGCCAGGGTGAACAGAACTTCCAATGAAAAACTGTTTTTT	CARVNRTSNEKLFF
-	TRBV29-1	TRBJ2-5	few	10	TGCAGCGTGAAGTTGGAGACCCAGTACTTC	CSVKLETQYF
-	TRBV19	TRBJ1-5	many	14	TGTGCCAGTAGTATGACGATGGGCAATCAGCCCCAGCATTTT	CASSMTMGNQPQHF
-	TRBV20-1	TRBJ1-5	many	13	TGCAGTGCCCCACCTCCGGGTAATCAGCCCCAGCATTTT	CSAPPPGNQPQHF
-	TRBV7-6	TRBJ2-2	few	14	TGTGCCAGCAGCGGCCAGGTGGCGAGCGGGGAGCTGTTTTTT	CASSGQVASGELFF
TRBD1	TRBV11-2	TRBJ1-6	-	14	TGTGCCAGCCAGAATGGGACAGGGTATTCACCCCTCCACTTT	CASQNGTGYSPLHF
-	TRBV5-5	TRBJ2-7	-	16	TGTGCCAGCAGCTGGGAAGGAGCGACGTCCGCCTACGAGCAGTACTTC	CASSWEGATSAYEQYF
TRBD1	TRBV29-1	TRBJ1-1	-	15	TGCAGCGCAGCAAAGACAGGGGCCATGAACACTGAAGCTTTCTTT	CSAAKTGAMNTEAFF
-	TRBV7-2	TRBJ1-1	few	16	TGTGCCAGCAGCCCCAGACTAGCGGGGGCGCGTACTGAAGCTTTCTTT	CASSPRLAGARTEAFF
-	TRBV6-5	TRBJ1-1	many	14	TGTGCCAGCACCTCGGCAGAGGGTGTCACTGAAGCTTTCTTT	CASTSAEGVTEAFF
-	TRBV28	TRBJ1-2	few	15	TGTGCCAGCAGTTTGGGCCCAGGGGTGGGATATGGCTACACCTTC	CASSLGPGVGYGYTF
-	TRBV15	TRBJ1-4	-	15	TGTGCCACCAGCAGAGATACCGGGGGGAGTGAAAAACTGTTTTTT	CATSRDTGGSEKLFF
-	TRBV7-2	TRBJ2-5	many	15	TGTGCCAGCAGGGGGGCGGCAGGGATGGTAGAGACCCAGTACTTC	CASRGAAGMVETQYF
-	TRBV7-9	TRBJ2-7	-	16	TGTGCCAGCACCTCTGGCGGAACGGACAGCTCCTACGAGCAGTACTTC	CASTSGGTDSSYEQYF
-	TRBV25-1	TRBJ1-4	many	15	TGTGCCAGCAGTGGAGGACCTGCAACTAATGAAAAACTGTTTTTT	CASSGGPATNEKLFF
TRBD1	TRBV29-1	TRBJ1-2	-	9	TGCAGCGGCGGACAGGCCTCCACCTTC	CSGGQASTF